The 19 T cell receptor beta chains below come from one sample, sequenced in a study of shared clonotypes between healthy human individuals. Libraries were prepared by immunoSEQ multiplex PCR; TCRdb keeps only in-frame clonotypes and omits some of them. The sample has about 980,000 clones, 76% seen once. The sample taken for sequencing was memory CD4+ T cells sorted from blood. Subset denoted: CD45RA-negative fraction. All receptors come from a man in his late teens or twenties in good health.

V is TRBV5-4 and J is TRBJ2-1; TRBD1 aligns across 10 bases. The length of the CDR3 is 16 residues. Germline assignment: CDR1 SGHNT and CDR2 YYREEE (reference sequence). The V segment lost 0 bases and the J segment 7 bases; nucleotides outside the gene matches: 7. The CDR3 region is CASSLGGTGDRNEQFF. The CDR3 DNA reads TGTGCCAGCAGCTTGGGTGGGACAGGGGATAGGAATGAGCAGTTCTTC.

The CDR3 here is CASSLYSGTSGNTIYF. The CDR3 DNA follows: TGTGCCAGCAGTCTCTACTCCGGGACGTCTGGAAACACCATATATTTT. The chain has TRBV5-6 and TRBJ1-3; possibly TRBD1 for D (5 bases). Germline V lookup: CDR1 SGHDT, CDR2 YYEEEE. The CDR3 extends over 16 amino acids. V gave up 5 bases and J gave up 1 base, with 16 bases separating them. Full variable domain (remainder filled in from reference TRBV5-6 and TRBJ1-3): DAGVTQSPTHLIKTRGQQVTLRCSPKSGHDTVSWYQQALGQGPQFIFQYYEEEERQRGNFPDRFSGHQFPNYSSELNVNALLLGDSALYLCASSLYSGTSGNTIYFGEGSWLTVV.

V usage is TRBV7-9 and J usage is TRBJ2-5; 11 bases fit TRBD2. J gave up 5 bases and V 5 bases, and 10 bases lay outside the gene matches. Germline CDR1 SEHNR, CDR2 FQNEAQ (reference sequence). The CDR3 length is 16 residues. CDR3 DNA: TGTGCCAGCAGCAAAGGGACTAGCGGCCCTCGCGAGACCCAGTACTTC. Encoded protein: CASSKGTSGPRETQYF.

The chain has TRBV6-1 and TRBJ1-2; 8 nucleotides agree with TRBD1. Germline trimming cut 8 bases from V and 3 bases from J; bases unmatched to any gene: 8. The CDR3 spans 14 residues. Per the germline V gene, CDR1 is MNHNS and CDR2 is SASEGT. The CDR3 coding sequence is TGTGCCAGCGGACGACAGGGGAACGACTATGGCTACACCTTC. Amino acids: CASGRQGNDYGYTF.

As for this clone: This specimen includes other DNA sequences encoding the same CDR3. The chain recombines TRBV14 with TRBJ1-6; D might be TRBD1 (6 bases). Germline lookup yields CDR1 SGHDN and CDR2 FVKESK. The CDR3 runs 13 residues. V shed 2 bases and J shed 7 bases, with 6 bases lying between them. This chain's CDR3 is CASSQQGNSPLHF. The CDR3 nucleotides read TGTGCCAGCAGCCAACAGGGGAATTCACCCCTCCACTTT.

The chain combines TRBV6-6 with TRBJ2-2; D is undetermined. In germline, CDR1 is MNHNY, CDR2 SVGAGI (reference sequence). Trimming cost V 5 bases and J 3 bases, with 16 bases left between them. This CDR3 is 16 amino acids long. The chain's CDR3 is CASSPVMVLDTGELFF. As DNA, the CDR3 is TGTGCCAGCAGTCCCGTGATGGTATTGGACACCGGGGAGCTGTTTTTT.

This clone was seen a handful of times. The chain recombines TRBV5-1 with TRBJ2-5; 10 bases match TRBD2. The V and J ends lost 3 bases and 1 base, in that order; junction bases with no gene match: 0. This CDR3 spans 14 amino acids. Germline-derived CDR1 and CDR2 are SGHRS and YFSETQ. The CDR3 bases are TGCGCCAGCAGCTGGACTAGCGGCCAAGAGACCCAGTACTTC. Amino acid sequence: CASSWTSGQETQYF.

The genes are TRBV6-1 and TRBJ2-5; TRBD1 agrees at 12 bases. The CDR3 is 15 residues long. Trimming at V came to 2 bases and at J to 7 bases, leaving 5 bases not matched to a gene. Germline V gene data show CDR1 as MNHNS and CDR2 as SASEGT. The DNA of the CDR3 is TGTGCCAGCAGTGAATTGGGACAGGGGGCTGGGACCCAGTACTTC. Amino acid sequence: CASSELGQGAGTQYF.

The CDR3 is CASSQVRLGSEDTQYF. In DNA form, the CDR3 reads TGCGCCAGCAGCCAAGTAAGGCTGGGTAGCGAAGATACGCAGTATTTT. The chain has TRBV4-1 and TRBJ2-3; maybe TRBD2 (5 bases). V was cut by 1 base and J by 5 bases, with 16 bases left in between. Germline values: CDR1 MGHRA, CDR2 YSYEKL. The CDR3 has 16 amino acids.

There are a few counts of this clone. This chain connects TRBV18 to TRBJ2-7, with a possible D match to TRBD1 (6 bases). The CDR3 covers 11 residues. V was cut by 6 bases and J by 4 bases, with 7 bases left in between. From germline, CDR1 is KGHSH and CDR2 LQKENI. CDR3 DNA: TGTGCCAGCTCGGGGACATACGAGCAGTACTTC. Protein product: CASSGTYEQYF. Full variable domain (rest looked up from reference TRBV18 and TRBJ2-7): NAGVMQNPRHLVRRRGQEARLRCSPMKGHSHVYWYRQLPEEGLKFMVYLQKENIIDESGMPKERFSAEFPKEGPSILRIQQVVRGDSAAYFCASSGTYEQYFGPGTRLTVT.

This clone was recorded at least ten times. V is TRBV2 and J is TRBJ1-2, with TRBD1 identical over 7 bases. The ends lost 7 bases at V and 4 bases at J; junction bases unmatched: 9. The CDR3 length is 14 residues. CDR1 and CDR2 from the germline V gene are SNHLY and FYNNEI. The CDR3 is CASTYGTASYGYTF. The CDR3 bases are TGTGCCAGCACTTACGGGACAGCGAGCTATGGCTACACCTTC.

The chain joins TRBV7-2 to TRBJ2-5; TRBD2 agrees at 10 bases. The CDR3 sequence is 15 residues long. The germline V gene encodes CDR1 SGHTA and CDR2 FQGNSA. Losses at the gene ends were 6 bases for V and 2 bases for J; bases not matched to a gene: 6. This CDR3 is CASSHGLADQETQYF. CDR3 sequence (DNA): TGTGCCAGCAGTCACGGACTAGCGGATCAAGAGACCCAGTACTTC.

The CDR3 protein is CASSQEGWDRGSSGELFF. Written as DNA, the CDR3 is TGCGCCAGCAGCCAAGAAGGGTGGGACAGGGGGTCCTCCGGGGAGCTGTTTTTT. The genes are TRBV4-1 and TRBJ2-2; 11 nucleotides align to TRBD1. This CDR3 is 18 amino acids long. Germline lookup yields CDR1 MGHRA and CDR2 YSYEKL. J gave up 6 bases and V 0 bases, and 9 bases lay outside the gene matches.

The rearrangement links TRBV11-2 to TRBJ2-7, with TRBD2 matching 9 bases. Germline loops: CDR1 SGHAT, CDR2 FQNNGV. V shed 0 bases, J shed 4 bases, and the junction held 7 bases outside the gene matches. The CDR3 consists of 16 residues. CDR3 coding DNA: TGTGCCAGCAGCTTAGAAGGGGCGGGAGGGCCTTACGAGCAGTACTTC. Its protein is CASSLEGAGGPYEQYF. Based on the CDR3 plus reference TRBV11-2 and TRBJ2-7, the full variable domain is EAGVAQSPRYKIIEKRQSVAFWCNPISGHATLYWYQQILGQGPKLLIQFQNNGVVDDSQLPKDRFSAERLKGVDSTLKIQPAKLEDSAVYLCASSLEGAGGPYEQYFGPGTRLTVT.

The chain is built from TRBV5-1 and TRBJ2-1; D is uncertain. This CDR3 is 14 amino acids long. The V gene lost 2 bases and the J gene lost 6 bases, with 12 bases spanning the gap. Germline loops: CDR1 SGHRS, CDR2 YFSETQ. The CDR3: CASSFSPRFNEQFF. CDR3 nucleotides: TGCGCCAGCAGCTTCAGCCCGAGATTCAATGAGCAGTTCTTC.

This clone has more than one count but fewer than ten. This chain connects TRBV9 to TRBJ1-2; D is uncertain. This CDR3 spans 14 amino acids. Germline V gene data show CDR1 as SGDLS and CDR2 as YYNGEE. V lost 0 bases to trimming and J lost 2 bases, with 8 bases between them. This CDR3 reads CASSVGGPNYGYTF. CDR3 sequence (DNA): TGTGCCAGCAGCGTAGGAGGGCCCAACTATGGCTACACCTTC.

The gene calls are TRBV27 and TRBJ1-5; unclear D gene. The germline V gene has CDR1 MNHEY and CDR2 SMNVEV (reference sequence). Trimming removed 2 bases from V and 4 bases from J, with 6 bases in between. This CDR3 has 13 amino acids. CDR3 sequence reads: CASSLTRNQPQHF. The CDR3 nucleotides are TGTGCCAGCAGTTTAACAAGGAATCAGCCCCAGCATTTT.

The rearrangement joins TRBV11-3 to TRBJ2-2; TRBD2 matches at 11 bases. With 1 base clipped from V and 4 bases from J, the junction kept 5 bases outside the gene matches. The CDR3 consists of 17 residues. Germline V gives CDR1 SGHNT, CDR2 YENEEA. The CDR3 region is CASSLGETSGITGELFF. Written as DNA, the CDR3 is TGTGCCAGCAGCTTAGGGGAGACTAGCGGGATCACCGGGGAGCTGTTTTTT.

As to this clone: This CDR3 is also generated by other DNA sequences in the sample. The gene calls are TRBV25-1 and TRBJ2-1; D uncertain. The germline gives CDR1 MGHDK, CDR2 SYGVNS. Deletions cut 2 bases from V and 10 bases from J, with 6 bases between. The CDR3 covers 11 residues. CDR3 nucleotides: TGTGCCAGCAGTGAAGGGGTGGAGCAGTTCTTC. Amino acids: CASSEGVEQFF.